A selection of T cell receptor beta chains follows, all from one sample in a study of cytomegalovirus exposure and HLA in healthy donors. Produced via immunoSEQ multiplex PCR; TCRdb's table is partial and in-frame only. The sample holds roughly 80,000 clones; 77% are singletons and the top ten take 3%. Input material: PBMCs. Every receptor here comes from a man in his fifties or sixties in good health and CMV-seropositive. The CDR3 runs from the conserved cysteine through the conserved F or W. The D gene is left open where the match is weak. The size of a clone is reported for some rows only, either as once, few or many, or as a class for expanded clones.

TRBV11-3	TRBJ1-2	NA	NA	CASSLGFGQTYGYTF	TGTGCCAGCAGCTTAGGGTTCGGACAGACCTATGGCTACACCTTC
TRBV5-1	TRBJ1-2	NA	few	CASSLGGRRNYGYTF	TGCGCCAGCAGCTTGGGTGGGAGGCGGAACTATGGCTACACCTTC
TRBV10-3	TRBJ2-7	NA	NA	CAIMKSGSYEQYF	TGTGCCATCATGAAGAGTGGCTCCTACGAGCAGTACTTC
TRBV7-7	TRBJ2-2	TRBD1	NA	CASRGQTNTGELFF	TGTGCTAGCCGGGGACAGACTAACACCGGGGAGCTGTTTTTT
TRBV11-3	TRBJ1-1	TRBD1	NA	CASSLATGLNTEAFF	TGTGCCAGCAGCTTGGCGACAGGGTTGAACACTGAAGCTTTCTTT
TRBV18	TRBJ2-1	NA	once	CASSGARGNEQFF	TGTGCCAGCTCAGGGGCGCGGGGCAATGAGCAGTTCTTC
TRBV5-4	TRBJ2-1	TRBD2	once	CASSLAVAGGYNEQFF	TGTGCCAGCAGCTTGGCTGTAGCGGGAGGGTACAATGAGCAGTTCTTC
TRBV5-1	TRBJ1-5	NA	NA	CASSLAGPVDSNQPQHF	TGCGCCAGCAGCTTGGCAGGGCCAGTGGATAGCAATCAGCCCCAGCATTTT
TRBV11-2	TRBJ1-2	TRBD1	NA	CASSLQDRGLGYTF	TGTGCCAGCAGCCTACAAGACAGGGGGCTTGGCTACACCTTC
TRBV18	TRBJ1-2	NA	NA	CASSPPLQDLNYGYTF	TGTGCCAGCTCACCACCGCTCCAGGATCTTAACTATGGCTACACCTTC
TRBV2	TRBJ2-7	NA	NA	CASNPGLTTGAYEQYF	TGTGCCAGCAACCCGGGCCTCACCACGGGGGCCTACGAGCAGTACTTC
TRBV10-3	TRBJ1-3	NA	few	CAISANSGNTIYF	TGTGCCATCAGCGCTAACTCTGGAAACACCATATATTTT
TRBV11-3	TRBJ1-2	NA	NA	CASSLTQGNGYTF	TGTGCCAGCAGCTTAACGCAGGGTAACGGCTACACCTTC
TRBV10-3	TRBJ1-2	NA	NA	CAISESDWEGYTF	TGTGCCATCAGTGAGTCAGATTGGGAGGGCTACACCTTC
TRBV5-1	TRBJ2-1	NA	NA	CASSSLGLANNEQFF	TGCGCCAGCAGCTCCCTCGGGCTAGCGAACAATGAGCAGTTCTTC
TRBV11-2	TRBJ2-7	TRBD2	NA	CANSGTSGYEQYF	TGTGCCAATTCTGGGACTAGCGGCTACGAGCAGTACTTC
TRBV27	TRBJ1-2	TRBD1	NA	CASSLSAPTTGRDYGYTF	TGTGCCAGCAGTTTATCGGCGCCCACGACAGGGCGGGACTATGGCTACACCTTC
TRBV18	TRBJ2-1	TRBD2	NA	CASSPPGLEGGEQFF	TGTGCCAGCTCACCACCGGGACTAGAAGGCGGTGAGCAGTTCTTC
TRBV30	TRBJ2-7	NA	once	CAWSKGVYEQYF	TGTGCCTGGAGTAAGGGAGTTTACGAGCAGTACTTC
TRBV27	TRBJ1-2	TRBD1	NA	CASSPRDRANYGYTF	TGTGCCAGCAGTCCCCGGGACAGAGCTAACTATGGCTACACCTTC